The 4 T cell receptor beta chains reported below all come from one sample, sequenced in a study of cytomegalovirus exposure and HLA in healthy donors. The study ran its PCR with 60 Vbeta and 13 Jbeta primers. Measured with immunoSEQ multiplex PCR; TCRdb has only the in-frame clones, and not every one. This table holds about 86,000 clones, roughly 80% found once. Sequenced material: PBMCs. The receptors derive from a woman aged 50 to 65 in good health and CMV-seropositive.

The rearrangement uses TRBV27 and TRBJ2-1, with TRBD2 matching 8 bases. The J segment lost 6 bases and the V segment lost 4 bases, leaving 11 bases of the junction unmatched. Germline V gene data show CDR1 as MNHEY and CDR2 as SMNVEV (reference sequence). CDR3 length: 16 residues. CDR3 DNA: TGTGCCAGCAGTTCAAAATCCGGGAGGGCCGGCAATGAGCAGTTCTTC. Protein: CASSSKSGRAGNEQFF.

This rearrangement joins TRBV19 to TRBJ1-5; 9 bases map to TRBD1. Trimming cost V 6 bases and J 7 bases; bases outside gene matches: 7. The germline V gene encodes CDR1 LNHDA and CDR2 SQIVND (reference sequence). The CDR3 contains 14 residues. CDR3 in DNA: TGTGCCAGTAGACTGGGACAGGGCGGGCAGCCCCAGCATTTT. It translates to CASRLGQGGQPQHF.

The chain combines TRBV4-2 with TRBJ2-1; 10 nucleotides agree with TRBD2. V was clipped by 2 bases and J by 5 bases; unmatched bases: 3. CDR3 length: 15 amino acids. Germline V lookup: CDR1 LGHNA, CDR2 YNFKEQ. The CDR3 spells CASSQLLAGNNEQFF. CDR3 DNA: TGTGCCAGCAGCCAATTACTAGCGGGAAACAATGAGCAGTTCTTC.

The V gene is TRBV19, the J gene TRBJ2-7, with 11 bases that match TRBD1. CDR1 is LNHDA and CDR2 is SQIVND in the germline V gene (reference sequence). V lost 5 bases and J lost 12; bases outside the gene matches: 12. The CDR3 is 14 residues long. The CDR3 nucleotides are TGTGCCAGTAGTGTTCGGGACAGGGGGGACGAACCGTACTTC. Encoded protein: CASSVRDRGDEPYF.